A single sample gave rise to the 22 T cell receptor beta chains below, sequenced in a study of vaccination effects on CD4 cells after COVID-19. Sequencing used immunoSEQ multiplex PCR; TCRdb keeps in-frame clones, though not all of them. The repertoire holds some 56,000 clones, more than 75% seen once, with 4.5% to 7% in the top ten. With the ViraFEST assay, the study expanded antigen-specific CD4+ T cells using viral peptide pools, then sequenced them. Upon completion of about 10 days in culture, CD4+ T cells were isolated. The infection with SARS-CoV-2 (confirmed by PCR) occurred in this person between March and December 2020. These receptors have no known antigen. This specimen was CD4+ T cells from PBMCs cultured with HIV peptides, taken before COVID-19 vaccination. The subset is: HIV-1 Nef peptide pool negative control/reference culture. All receptors come from a human donor who had a prior SARS-CoV-2 infection.

This chain links TRBV4-2 with TRBJ2-7; 11 nucleotides align to TRBD2. The CDR3 spans 15 residues. J gave up 3 bases and V 4 bases, and 5 bases lay outside the gene matches. The germline V gene has CDR1 LGHNA and CDR2 YNFKEQ. The CDR3, as DNA: TGTGCCAGCAGCCCTCTTAGCGGGGGGGTCTACGAGCAGTACTTC. Encoded protein: CASSPLSGGVYEQYF.

The chain links TRBV5-1 to TRBJ2-7; D is undetermined. Between the trimmed V and J ends, which lost 0 bases and 2 bases, there was a span of 9 bases. CDR3 length equals 14 residues. Germline lookup yields CDR1 SGHRS and CDR2 YFSETQ. The CDR3 region is CASSLEGQPYEQYF. DNA of the CDR3: TGCGCCAGCAGCTTGGAGGGCCAACCCTACGAGCAGTACTTC.

V is TRBV5-5 and J is TRBJ1-5, with 10 bases aligning to TRBD1. V lost 2 bases and J lost 7; bases outside the gene matches: 9. Germline assignment: CDR1 SGHKS and CDR2 YYEKEE (reference sequence). There are 16 residues in the CDR3. The CDR3 DNA is TGTGCCAGCAGCTTTGGACAGGGGGACTTAAACCAGCCCCAGCATTTT. Translating it yields CASSFGQGDLNQPQHF.

The J gene is TRBJ1-1, the V gene TRBV5-1; no clear D. The V and J ends lost 3 bases and 1 base respectively, with 7 bases between them. Per the germline V gene, CDR1 is SGHRS and CDR2 is YFSETQ. The CDR3 consists of 13 residues. CDR3 loop: CASSSNQNTEAFF. The CDR3 bases are TGCGCCAGCAGCTCTAATCAGAACACTGAAGCTTTCTTT.

The CDR3 nucleotides read TGCGCCAGCAGTGCCTCAAATTCTGGAAACACCATATATTTT. Its protein product is CASSASNSGNTIYF. This rearrangement joins TRBV5-1 to TRBJ1-3; D remains unclear. V lost 5 bases and J lost 1, with 10 bases in between. This CDR3 region has 14 residues. Germline-derived CDR1 and CDR2 are SGHRS and YFSETQ. Complete variable domain (other parts from reference TRBV5-1 and TRBJ1-3): KAGVTQTPRYLIKTRGQQVTLSCSPISGHRSVSWYQQTPGQGLQFLFEYFSETQRNKGNFPGRFSGRQFSNSRSEMNVSTLELGDSALYLCASSASNSGNTIYFGEGSWLTVV.

This chain links TRBV29-1 with TRBJ2-7, with D unclear. CDR1 SQVTM and CDR2 ANQGSEA come from the germline V gene. V lost 4 bases to trimming and J lost 4 bases, with 17 bases between them. This CDR3 contains 14 residues. The CDR3 spells CSVVPFGRNYEQYF. The CDR3 nucleotides are TGCAGCGTTGTCCCGTTCGGCAGGAATTACGAGCAGTACTTC.

The CDR3 bases are TGCGCCAGCAGCGGACAAGGGACAGGACAAGAGACCCAGTACTTC. This gives the protein CASSGQGTGQETQYF. The gene calls are TRBV5-1 and TRBJ2-5; 8 bases agree with TRBD1. CDR1 and CDR2 from the germline V gene are SGHRS and YFSETQ. The CDR3 loop spans 15 amino acids. V lost 4 bases and J lost 2; bases outside the gene matches: 7.

A few counts support this clone. The chain employs TRBV2 and TRBJ1-5, with D unresolved. In germline, CDR1 is SNHLY, CDR2 FYNNEI. V shed 3 bases and J shed 3 bases, with 0 bases lying between them. The CDR3 covers 11 residues. CDR3 amino acids: CASSDNQPQHF. As DNA, the CDR3 is TGTGCCAGCAGTGACAATCAGCCCCAGCATTTT.

This chain joins TRBV19 and TRBJ2-1; a possible D gene is TRBD1 (5 bases). Trimming took off 8 bases at V and 4 bases at J, with 9 bases between the two ends. The length of the CDR3 is 12 residues. Germline loops: CDR1 LNHDA, CDR2 SQIVND (reference sequence). CDR3 DNA: TGTGCCAGTCTCGACAGATACAATGAGCAGTTCTTC. Its translation is CASLDRYNEQFF.

The V call is TRBV2, the J call TRBJ2-5; TRBD1 might be the D (5 bases). V shed 6 bases and J shed 4 bases, with 12 bases lying between them. CDR1 and CDR2 from the germline V gene are SNHLY and FYNNEI. This CDR3 has 13 residues. The CDR3 DNA sequence: TGTGCCAGCAGAAGCGACCAGGGAGAGACCCAGTACTTC. It is translated as CASRSDQGETQYF.

The rearrangement joins TRBV24-1 to TRBJ2-1; D not resolved. The CDR3 runs 17 residues. V was pared by 2 bases and J by 2 bases, with 15 bases between. Germline CDR1 is KGHDR and CDR2 is SFDVKD. CDR3 protein: CATSDSRPLGPYNEQFF. In DNA, the CDR3 is TGTGCCACCAGTGATTCCCGACCCCTCGGACCCTACAATGAGCAGTTCTTC.

In this sample, this clone turned up once. This chain links TRBV21-1 with TRBJ2-5; the table gives TRBD1 as D, unverified against the DNA. TRBV21-1 corresponds to a pseudogene. There are 14 residues in the CDR3. The CDR3 spells CATEKQVPLETQYF. CDR3 DNA sequence: TGTGCCACCGAGAAACAGGTGCCCTTAGAGACCCAGTACTTC.

In its sample, this clone was seen a few times. The J gene is TRBJ1-2, the V gene TRBV2; TRBD1 is a possible D gene (6 bases). V dropped 3 bases and J dropped 4 bases, with 9 bases sitting between them. The CDR3 sequence is 13 residues long. Germline V gives CDR1 SNHLY, CDR2 FYNNEI. Written as DNA, the CDR3 is TGTGCCAGCAGTGAGGACAGACCCTATGGCTACACCTTC. Its translation: CASSEDRPYGYTF.

This chain uses TRBV5-1 with TRBJ2-5; 7 bases agree with TRBD1. The CDR3 totals 13 residues. The V gene's germline CDR1 is SGHRS and CDR2 YFSETQ. J was trimmed by 5 bases and V by 4 bases; bases with no gene match: 5. The CDR3 DNA sequence: TGCGCCAGCAGCGAGACAGGGACGGAGACCCAGTACTTC. Translating it yields CASSETGTETQYF.

The J gene is TRBJ1-1, the V gene TRBV3-1 (or the pseudogene TRBV3-2); D uncertain. This CDR3 has 15 amino acids. V was trimmed by 1 base and J by 2 bases, leaving 11 bases between them. The germline gives CDR1 LGHDT, CDR2 YNNKEL (reference sequence). The CDR3 region has the DNA TGTGCCAGCAGCCAAGCTTCGGCAGCAAACACTGAAGCTTTCTTT. It codes for CASSQASAANTEAFF.

This clone was detected only a few times. This CDR3 reads CASSLYSEQFF. Written as DNA, the CDR3 is TGTGCCAGCAGCCTGTATAGCGAGCAGTTCTTC. This rearrangement joins TRBV7-2 to TRBJ2-1; the D is unclear. Deletions cut 5 bases from V and 10 bases from J, with 9 bases between. Germline V gene sequence: CDR1 SGHTA, CDR2 FQGNSA. The CDR3 sequence is 11 residues long.

The rearrangement joins TRBV15 to TRBJ1-1, with a possible D match to TRBD1 (5 bases). This CDR3 comprises 14 residues. Germline V lookup: CDR1 LNHNV, CDR2 YYDKDF (reference sequence). Trimming pared 8 bases from V and 1 base from J, leaving 14 bases between. CDR3 sequence: CATEPPGGNTEAFF. The DNA for the CDR3 is TGTGCCACCGAGCCTCCCGGGGGGAACACTGAAGCTTTCTTT.

This chain links TRBV12-3 or TRBV12-4 with TRBJ1-2; D is perhaps TRBD1 (5 bases). There are 13 residues in the CDR3. The ends were cut back, 3 bases at V and 8 bases at J, with 13 bases in the middle. CDR3 residues: CASSFGQGEGYTF. In DNA form, the CDR3 reads TGTGCCAGCAGTTTTGGGCAGGGAGAAGGCTACACCTTC.

This clone was recorded once. The rearrangement uses TRBV7-9 and TRBJ2-7, with 10 bases matching TRBD1. The germline V gene has CDR1 SEHNR and CDR2 FQNEAQ (reference sequence). V was clipped by 5 bases and J by 3 bases; unmatched bases: 4. This CDR3 spans 14 amino acids. The CDR3 DNA follows: TGTGCCAGCAGCGTGGGACAGGGGAGCTACGAGCAGTACTTC. Translation: CASSVGQGSYEQYF.

The sample holds one count of this clone. The J gene is TRBJ2-5, the V gene TRBV5-4, with a possible D match to TRBD2 (6 bases). The germline V gene has CDR1 SGHNT and CDR2 YYREEE (reference sequence). Deletions cut 1 base from V and 4 bases from J, with 14 bases between. The CDR3 extends over 15 amino acids. CDR3 residues: CASSLWSGLGETQYF. The DNA of the CDR3 is TGTGCCAGCAGCTTGTGGTCGGGACTGGGAGAGACCCAGTACTTC. The whole variable domain, filled in from reference TRBV5-4 and TRBJ2-5, reads ETGVTQSPTHLIKTRGQQVTLRCSSQSGHNTVSWYQQALGQGPQFIFQYYREEENGRGNFPPRFSGLQFPNYSSELNVNALELDDSALYLCASSLWSGLGETQYFGPGTRLLVL.

This clone was detected a few times. This sequence joins TRBV18 and TRBJ2-3, with 11 bases lining up with TRBD2. J lost 5 bases, V lost 3 bases, and 13 bases had no gene match. The CDR3 runs 18 residues. Germline CDR1 is KGHSH and CDR2 is LQKENI. CDR3 sequence (DNA): TGTGCCAGCTCACCTGGACCAGGACTAGCGGGTTCAAGAGATACGCAGTATTTT. Translating gives CASSPGPGLAGSRDTQYF.

The chain has TRBV5-4 and TRBJ1-4; D gene uncertain. CDR3 size: 15 residues. V lost 0 bases to trimming and J lost 6 bases, with 12 bases between them. CDR1 and CDR2 from the germline V gene are SGHNT and YYREEE (reference sequence). The CDR3, as DNA: TGTGCCAGCAGCTTGGAAGGCGCGGGTTATGAAAAACTGTTTTTT. Translation gives CASSLEGAGYEKLFF.